The 22 T cell receptor beta chains below were found in one sample sequenced in a study of cytomegalovirus exposure and HLA in healthy donors (dated by TCRdb to about 2017). Library generation was performed with the immunoSEQ multiplex PCR assay. The multiplex PCR relied on a mix of 60 forward primers for TCR Vbeta segments and 13 reverse primers for TCR Jbeta segments. The table comes from immuneACCESS by way of TCRdb, which keeps in-frame sequences with V and J called. Part of the clones is missing from these tables; in studies checked, under half for an unresolved V gene and the rest for unknown reasons. In this sample the table shows 150,000 to 200,000 clones, roughly 79% of which occur a single time. The ten largest clonotypes hold approximately 0.89% of the sample. Input material: PBMCs. Receptors were obtained from a woman in her forties or fifties in good health and CMV-seropositive.

This chain uses TRBV28 with TRBJ2-7, with D possibly being TRBD1 (7 bases). V dropped 3 bases and J dropped 2 bases, with 17 bases sitting between them. Looked up from germline, CDR1 is MDHEN and CDR2 is SYDVKM. The CDR3 sequence is 16 residues long. The CDR3 DNA is TGTGCCAGCAGTTTTTTTCTGGCGGGACAGCCCTACGAGCAGTACTTC. This translates into CASSFFLAGQPYEQYF.

This chain links TRBV9 with TRBJ2-7, with a possible D match to TRBD1 (5 bases). The CDR3 covers 14 residues. CDR1 is SGDLS and CDR2 is YYNGEE in the germline V gene. V dropped 0 bases and J dropped 1 base, with 8 bases sitting between them. For the CDR3, the DNA is TGTGCCAGCAGCGTAGCGGACAAATCCTACGAGCAGTACTTC. This codes for CASSVADKSYEQYF.

The V call is TRBV4-2, the J call TRBJ2-5, with 9 bases aligning to TRBD2. The CDR3 consists of 17 residues. Germline V gene data show CDR1 as LGHNA and CDR2 as YNFKEQ. The V segment lost 1 base and the J segment 5 bases; nucleotides outside the gene matches: 11. The CDR3 region has the DNA TGTGCCAGCAGCCAAGGGAGCGCTAGCGGGGTCTATGAGACCCAGTACTTC. It specifies CASSQGSASGVYETQYF.

V usage is TRBV7-2 and J usage is TRBJ2-1, with 11 bases aligning to TRBD2. This CDR3 contains 15 residues. V shed 4 bases and J 5 bases; nucleotides not matched to a gene: 4. Germline lookup yields CDR1 SGHTA and CDR2 FQGNSA. The CDR3 DNA reads TGTGCCAGCAGCTCCCTAGCGGGGGGACACAATGAGCAGTTCTTC. Its translation is CASSSLAGGHNEQFF.

V gene TRBV4-3 combines with J gene TRBJ2-7; 12 nucleotides agree with TRBD2. V trimming: 1 base; J trimming: 3 bases; junction bases outside the gene matches: 1. CDR1 is LGHNA and CDR2 is YSLEER in the germline V gene. This CDR3 region has 15 residues. The CDR3 bases are TGCGCCAGCAGCCAAGCACTAGCGGGGGGCTACGAGCAGTACTTC. Protein sequence: CASSQALAGGYEQYF.

This clone was picked up one time. This sequence joins TRBV2 and TRBJ2-7, with 10 bases matching TRBD2. Germline V gives CDR1 SNHLY, CDR2 FYNNEI. CDR3 length: 14 amino acids. Trimming cost V 8 bases and J 1 base; bases outside gene matches: 5. DNA for the CDR3: TGTGCCAGCGCGCCGGGACTAGCGTCCTACGAGCAGTACTTC. Protein sequence: CASAPGLASYEQYF.

The chain employs TRBV5-1 and TRBJ1-6; TRBD1 agrees at 7 bases. The germline V gene has CDR1 SGHRS and CDR2 YFSETQ. The CDR3 extends over 17 amino acids. With 0 bases clipped from V and 9 bases from J, the junction kept 12 bases outside the gene matches. CDR3 bases: TGCGCCAGCAGCTTGGATGGAGGGGGCCTGAGTATTTCACCCCTCCACTTT. Protein: CASSLDGGGLSISPLHF.

The chain has TRBV7-8 and TRBJ2-5, with no clear D. Germline V gene data show CDR1 as SGHVS and CDR2 as FQNEAQ. The CDR3 is made up of 15 amino acids. Between the trimmed V and J ends, which lost 3 bases and 2 bases, there was a span of 13 bases. The CDR3 loop reads CASSFRSASQETQYF. For the CDR3, the DNA is TGTGCCAGCAGCTTTCGGAGCGCCAGTCAAGAGACCCAGTACTTC.

This clone has only one observation. This sequence joins TRBV2 and TRBJ2-3; possible D gene TRBD1, 6 bases. The CDR3 loop spans 11 amino acids. V was clipped by 8 bases and J by 14 bases, with 17 bases between them. The germline V gene encodes CDR1 SNHLY and CDR2 FYNNEI. The CDR3 DNA reads as TGTGCCAGCTCCGAGCAGGGGAGAATGTATTTT. Amino acids: CASSEQGRMYF.

The chain couples TRBV2 to TRBJ1-5; TRBD1 aligns across 10 bases. The germline V gene encodes CDR1 SNHLY and CDR2 FYNNEI. V lost 3 bases, J lost 6 bases, and 5 bases stayed unmatched. This CDR3 region has 15 residues. The CDR3 region is CASSDRTGGTQPQHF. The CDR3, as DNA: TGTGCCAGCAGTGATCGGACAGGGGGAACTCAGCCCCAGCATTTT.

The chain recombines TRBV6-1 with TRBJ2-5; D remains ambiguous. Trimming took off 2 bases at V and 2 bases at J, with 12 bases between the two ends. Germline CDR1 is MNHNS and CDR2 is SASEGT. This CDR3 region has 15 residues. In nucleotides, the CDR3 is TGTGCCAGCAGTGAATATGGCAGGATACAAGAGACCCAGTACTTC. Protein product: CASSEYGRIQETQYF.

The chain carries TRBV5-1 and TRBJ1-5; TRBD1 aligns across 7 bases. There are 15 residues in the CDR3. Germline assignment: CDR1 SGHRS and CDR2 YFSETQ. Trimming at V came to 4 bases and at J to 4 bases, leaving 8 bases not matched to a gene. The CDR3 DNA follows: TGCGCCAGCAGCGCGGATCCGACAGGGAATCAGCCCCAGCATTTT. This translates into CASSADPTGNQPQHF.

V and J are TRBV19 and TRBJ2-7; 9 nucleotides agree with TRBD1. Germline CDR1 is LNHDA and CDR2 is SQIVND (reference sequence). Unmatched junction bases numbered 9, after V lost 6 bases and J lost 0 bases. CDR3 length equals 16 residues. The chain's CDR3 is CASSPWTGDYSYEQYF. DNA for the CDR3: TGTGCCAGTAGCCCGTGGACAGGGGACTACTCCTACGAGCAGTACTTC.

The V and J genes are TRBV19 and TRBJ1-1; D not resolved. V gave up 7 bases and J gave up 3 bases, with 12 bases separating them. This CDR3 is 13 amino acids long. Germline lookup yields CDR1 LNHDA and CDR2 SQIVND (reference sequence). The CDR3: CASTDTGYTEAFF. The CDR3 region has the DNA TGTGCCAGTACGGATACGGGATACACTGAAGCTTTCTTT.

The rearrangement uses TRBV5-1 and TRBJ2-1; 9 nucleotides line up with TRBD2. Germline CDR1 and CDR2: SGHRS and YFSETQ. Trimming at V came to 5 bases and at J to 7 bases, leaving 7 bases not matched to a gene. This CDR3 has 14 residues. The CDR3 nucleotides read TGCGCCAGCAGGGTTAGCGGGGGAACGAATGAGCAGTTCTTC. It translates to CASRVSGGTNEQFF.

CDR3 nucleotides: TGTGCCAGCACCCACTCTTCAAGTACGCAGTATTTT. As protein: CASTHSSSTQYF. This rearrangement joins TRBV25-1 to TRBJ2-3; D uncertain. This CDR3 is 12 amino acids long. The V and J ends lost 7 bases and 8 bases respectively, with 13 bases between them. Per germline, CDR1 MGHDK and CDR2 SYGVNS.

The chain couples TRBV19 to TRBJ2-1; 15 nucleotides line up with TRBD2. The CDR3 has 18 residues. Germline CDR1 LNHDA, CDR2 SQIVND (reference sequence). V shed 0 bases and J 11 bases; nucleotides not matched to a gene: 11. The CDR3: CASSIDHRTSGRANKQFF. As DNA, the CDR3 is TGTGCCAGTAGTATAGATCATCGGACTAGCGGGAGGGCAAATAAGCAGTTCTTC.

This chain uses TRBV5-4 with TRBJ2-7, with 10 bases that match TRBD1. The junction had 6 bases not matched to a gene; V was cut back by 3 bases and J by 3 bases. Germline values: CDR1 SGHNT, CDR2 YYREEE (reference sequence). The CDR3 contains 15 residues. CDR3 loop: CASSSGTGDFYEQYF. DNA of the CDR3: TGTGCCAGCAGCTCCGGGACAGGGGATTTCTACGAGCAGTACTTC.

The count of this clone is one. This chain joins TRBV6-1 and TRBJ1-6, with 8 positions matching TRBD1. The germline gives CDR1 MNHNS, CDR2 SASEGT. The junction had 7 bases not matched to a gene; V was cut back by 7 bases and J by 11 bases. This CDR3 is 13 amino acids long. As DNA, the CDR3 is TGTGCCAGCACGCAGGGGGCAACTACACCCCTCCACTTT. Translated: CASTQGATTPLHF.

The chain couples TRBV7-9 to TRBJ2-3; 8 nucleotides line up with TRBD2. Germline V gene sequence: CDR1 SEHNR, CDR2 FQNEAQ (reference sequence). The CDR3 has 13 amino acids. Trimming at V came to 8 bases and at J to 3 bases, leaving 4 bases not matched to a gene. The CDR3 nucleotides read TGTGCCAGCTTCACGGGAGGGACAGATACGCAGTATTTT. Its protein product is CASFTGGTDTQYF.

The chain links TRBV19 to TRBJ2-7; TRBD2 aligns across 13 bases. Germline V lookup: CDR1 LNHDA, CDR2 SQIVND (reference sequence). The CDR3 runs to 16 residues. V lost 1 base to trimming and J lost 1 base; unmatched junction nucleotides: 1. CDR3 DNA: TGTGCCAGTAGTATAGCGACTAGCGGGAGGTCCTACGAGCAGTACTTC. Its protein product is CASSIATSGRSYEQYF.

In its sample, this clone was seen a few times. The chain carries TRBV4-1 and TRBJ2-7; 9 positions match TRBD1. Per germline, CDR1 MGHRA and CDR2 YSYEKL. V trimming: 3 bases; J trimming: 6 bases; junction bases outside the gene matches: 6. There are 14 residues in the CDR3. For the CDR3, the DNA is TGCGCCAGCAGCCAGAGGACAGGGGCGAGCGAGCAGTACTTC. Translated: CASSQRTGASEQYF.